This note documents a single T cell receptor beta chain sequence. What it recognizes is unknown. The record originates from a study of cytomegalovirus exposure and HLA in healthy donors. Findings and limits, study-wide: For presence/absence analyses, sequencing depth was assumed to be roughly uniform across donors. For cytomegalovirus status, the classifier reportedly gave diagnoses with high specificity and sensitivity. Indistinguishable V segments such as TRBV6-2 and TRBV6-3 were excluded.

The ends were cut back, 1 base at V and 0 bases at J, with 13 bases in the middle. This CDR3 is built from 16 residues. Per germline, CDR1 MGHDK and CDR2 SYGVNS. PCR involved 60 Vbeta and 13 Jbeta primers. TCRdb keeps only in-frame clones here, not all; method: immunoSEQ multiplex PCR. The sample totals nearly 200,000 clones. The chain recombines TRBV25-1 with TRBJ2-7; perhaps TRBD2 as D (6 bases). The source material was PBMCs. This TCR was recovered from a boy younger than 18 in good health and CMV-seronegative. CDR3 protein: CASSESRGLSSYEQYF. The CDR3, as DNA: TGTGCCAGCAGTGAATCAAGGGGACTGAGCTCCTACGAGCAGTACTTC.